This T cell receptor beta chain was identified during a study of blood T cell repertoires in COVID-19. As for the study in general: The United States, Italy and Spain were the sources of the acute and convalescent COVID-19 samples. Sample material is recorded as cDNA or gDNA derived from T cells, B-cell-depleted T cells, or PBMCs.

The CDR3 is 13 residues long. Per germline, CDR1 SGHAT and CDR2 FQNNGV. V dropped 7 bases and J dropped 9 bases, with 13 bases sitting between them. Original processing notes: It was from reference gene primer amplification that nucleated cell counts were estimated. Sequencing used immunoSEQ multiplex PCR; TCRdb keeps in-frame clones, though not all of them. Clone size and V and J calls were adopted from that table, with D and trimming inferred from the DNA. The table records about 150,000 clones, around nine tenths of them present only once. Source material: peripheral blood. The source is a human donor in a cohort sampled during active COVID-19. The rearrangement joins TRBV11-2 to TRBJ1-6, with a tentative D call TRBD1 (6 bases). Here the CDR3 DNA reads TGTGCCAGCACCAATTCAGGGGTTTCACCCCTCCACTTT. Translating it yields CASTNSGVSPLHF.